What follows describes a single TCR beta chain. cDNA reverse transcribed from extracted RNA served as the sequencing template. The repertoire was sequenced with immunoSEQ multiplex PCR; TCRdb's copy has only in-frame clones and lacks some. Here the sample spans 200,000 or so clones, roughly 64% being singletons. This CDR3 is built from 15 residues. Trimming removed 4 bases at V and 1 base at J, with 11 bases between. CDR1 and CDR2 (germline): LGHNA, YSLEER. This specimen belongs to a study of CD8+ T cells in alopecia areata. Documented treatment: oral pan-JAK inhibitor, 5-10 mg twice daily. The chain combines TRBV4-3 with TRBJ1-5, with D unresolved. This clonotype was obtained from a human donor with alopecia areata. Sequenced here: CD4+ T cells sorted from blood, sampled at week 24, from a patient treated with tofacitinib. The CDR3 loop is CASSREWRSNQPQHF. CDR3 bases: TGCGCCAGCAGCCGGGAATGGCGGAGCAATCAGCCCCAGCATTTT.